This TCR beta chain was retrieved from a study of T cell repertoires in cytomegalovirus infection. About the research overall: Through public TCR beta signatures, both CMV infection and matching HLA type were indicated. Study conclusions and caveats: Dominant in the ex vivo response were TCR beta clonotypes restricted by HLA-C and specific for CMV. Adding up the frequency of public TCR beta families identified people who carried CMV plus the relevant HLA.

As for this clonotype: Antigen unknown.

In TCRdb, the reads were re-called with MiXCR into one record per CDR3 protein. The sample records 350,000 to 500,000 distinct CDR3 sequences, under 40% being singletons. J was trimmed by 8 bases and V by 7 bases; bases with no gene match: 17. Germline assignment: CDR1 SGHTS and CDR2 YDEGEE. This CDR3 comprises 15 residues. J is TRBJ1-2 and V is TRBV5-8; 7 positions agree with TRBD1. The sequence was obtained from a human donor in good health (CMV status not recorded). Some clones in this sample may be carry-over from other donors' samples. The sequenced material came from PBMCs. CDR3 bases: TGTGCCAGCCGCTCCAAGGGGGCGAGAGGTCACGGCTACACCTTC. It codes for CASRSKGARGHGYTF. Filled out from reference TRBV5-8 and TRBJ1-2, the complete variable domain reads EAGVTQSPTHLIKTRGQQATLRCSPISGHTSVYWYQQALGLGLQFLLWYDEGEERNRGNFPPRFSGRQFPNYSSELNVNALELEDSALYLCASRSKGARGHGYTFGSGTRLTVV.